A selection of T cell receptor beta chains follows, all from one sample in a study of shared clonotypes between healthy human individuals. Repertoires were generated with immunoSEQ multiplex PCR, while TCRdb's copy carries only in-frame clones and drops some. The sample lists about 1 million clones, about 80% occurring once. Material for sequencing was memory CD4+ T cells sorted from blood. These receptors originate from a man between 18 and 29 years old in good health. Both conserved end residues are part of each CDR3. D genes are given only for firm matches. Clone size is shown for a subset of rows, as once, few, many or a class of expanded clone.

CDR3 DNA	CDR3 protein	clone size	V gene	J gene	D gene
TGTGCCATCAGTGACCAGCGGGAGGGACCCTCCTACGAGCAGTACTTC	CAISDQREGPSYEQYF	NA	TRBV10-3	TRBJ2-7	TRBD2
TGTGCCAGCAAATACGGGAGGAACACTGAAGCTTTCTTT	CASKYGRNTEAFF	many	TRBV6-1	TRBJ1-1	NA
TGTGCCAGCAAGTCGGAGGGGGCAAATGAAAAACTGTTTTTT	CASKSEGANEKLFF	NA	TRBV6-1	TRBJ1-4	TRBD1
TGTGCCAGCAGTCCCCCGGGACAGGGGGCTTTCGAGCAGTACTTC	CASSPPGQGAFEQYF	few	TRBV28	TRBJ2-7	TRBD1
TGTGCCAGCAGTAGGGGAGTCAATCAGCCCCAGCATTTT	CASSRGVNQPQHF	NA	TRBV11-2	TRBJ1-5	NA
TGTGCCAGCAGCTTGGTACAAGGCACCGGGGAGCTGTTTTTT	CASSLVQGTGELFF	NA	TRBV5-6	TRBJ2-2	NA
TGTGCCAGCAGCTTGGATGGACAGGTTGACTATGGCTACACCTTC	CASSLDGQVDYGYTF	NA	TRBV11-1	TRBJ1-2	TRBD1
TGTGCCAGCAGTTTACTCAGACAGAACACTGAAGCTTTCTTT	CASSLLRQNTEAFF	NA	TRBV28	TRBJ1-1	NA
TGTGCCAGTAGCACCCGCGGCGGTTCCGGGGAGCTGTTTTTT	CASSTRGGSGELFF	NA	TRBV19	TRBJ2-2	NA
TGTGCCAGCACCCGGAGGACAGGGGACACCGGGGAGCTGTTTTTT	CASTRRTGDTGELFF	once	TRBV28	TRBJ2-2	TRBD1
TGTGCCAGCAGCTTAGGTCACTTCGATATGTACCAAGAGACCCAGTACTTC	CASSLGHFDMYQETQYF	NA	TRBV11-2	TRBJ2-5	NA
TGTGCCAGCAGCTCCCAGTCCGGGAGGACCTTCTTAAGCTCCTACAATGAGCAGTTCTTC	CASSSQSGRTFLSSYNEQFF	NA	TRBV7-8	TRBJ2-1	TRBD2